The T cell receptor beta chain described here comes from a study of blood T cell repertoires in COVID-19. TCRdb's table, derived via immunoSEQ multiplex PCR, lists solely in-frame clones and lacks some. The table shows 110,000 or so clones, with roughly 85% occurring only once. The clonotype was recovered from a woman aged 55-75 years with COVID-19, enrolled during active disease. Material: peripheral blood.

This CDR3 reads CASSGSTNEKLFF. The CDR3 DNA is TGTGCCTCTTCAGGGTCAACTAATGAAAAACTGTTTTTT. The J gene is TRBJ1-4, the V gene TRBV30; possible D gene TRBD1, 5 bases. Deletions cut 7 bases from V and 0 bases from J, with 9 bases between. Per the germline V gene, CDR1 is GTSNPN and CDR2 is SVGIG (reference sequence). CDR3 size: 13 residues.